This T cell receptor beta chain derives from a study of CD8 T cells in Susac syndrome. The V end lost 5 bases, the J end lost 7 bases, and 21 bases lay between the germline ends. This CDR3 comprises 15 residues. The germline gives CDR1 MNHEY, CDR2 SMNVEV (reference sequence). The authors reverse transcribed roughly 0.5 to 1 ug RNA with random hexamers. Amplification of TCR beta CDR3 used immunoSEQ multiplex PCR across 54 Vbeta and 13 Jbeta. TCRdb used MiXCR to reprocess the immunoSEQ multiplex PCR reads, holding one entry per CDR3 protein. Here the sample spans 130,000 or so distinct CDR3 sequences, 85% to 95% being singletons.

V gene TRBV27 combines with J gene TRBJ2-7; the D gene is possibly TRBD2 (5 bases). The sample was CD4+ T cells from PBMCs. The TCR originated in a human donor with multiple sclerosis. The CDR3 sequence is CASSPRTTDTGEQYF. The CDR3 coding sequence is TGTGCCAGCAGTCCCAGGACGACCGACACGGGGGAGCAGTACTTC.